The rows below give T cell receptor beta chains drawn from one sample of a study of PD-L1 blockade in urothelial cancer. Measured with immunoSEQ multiplex PCR; TCRdb has only the in-frame clones, and not every one. The table lists about 87,000 clones, 89% of them singletons. The sequencing here drew on PBMCs, taken around atezolizumab (anti-PD-L1) treatment. These receptors were collected from a woman older than 75 with urothelial cancer. Both conserved end residues are trimmed from each CDR3. Each record gives: J gene, V gene, CDR3 protein.

TRBJ1-1 TRBV28 ASSSPTGPDTEAF
TRBJ2-3 TRBV4-1 ASSHPRTGTSTDTQY
TRBJ1-1 TRBV5-1 ASSLLDSSEAF
TRBJ1-2 TRBV30 AWSDDRSNYGYT
TRBJ2-7 TRBV9 ASSVNPAYEQY
TRBJ2-5 TRBV5-1 ASSGLSGGQETQY
TRBJ2-7 TRBV29-1 SVVGLAGRTPGEQY
TRBJ2-5 TRBV4-1 ASSQEEQGARGLETQY
TRBJ1-1 TRBV28 ASSFEVRSREAF
TRBJ2-1 TRBV2 ASRTGTGSYNEQF
TRBJ2-7 TRBV15 ATSRDRGAYEQY
TRBJ1-1 TRBV5-5 ASSLRVLMNTEAF
TRBJ2-1 TRBV4-1 ASSQAFSAHSYNEQF
TRBJ1-2 TRBV15 ATSRDSGGGLGGYT
TRBJ2-1 TRBV6-5 ASSYSGTSYNEQF
TRBJ2-7 TRBV4-2 ASSPGTSGPTYEQY